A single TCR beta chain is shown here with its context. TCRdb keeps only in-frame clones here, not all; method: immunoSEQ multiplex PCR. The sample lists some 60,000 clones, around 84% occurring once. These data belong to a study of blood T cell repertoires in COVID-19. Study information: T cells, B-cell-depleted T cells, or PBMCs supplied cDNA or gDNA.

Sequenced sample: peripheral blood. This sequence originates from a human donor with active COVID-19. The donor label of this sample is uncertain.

The CDR3 DNA follows: TGTGCCAGCAGTTTATTTCCAGGGAACACTGAAGCTTTCTTT. Translated, it gives CASSLFPGNTEAFF. The chain has TRBV27 and TRBJ1-1; D gene ambiguous. Trimming cost V 1 base and J 1 base, with 7 bases left between them. This CDR3 comprises 14 residues. Looked up from germline, CDR1 is MNHEY and CDR2 is SMNVEV (reference sequence).